A selection of T cell receptor beta chains follows, all from one sample in a study of blood T cell repertoires in COVID-19. Libraries were prepared by immunoSEQ multiplex PCR; TCRdb keeps only in-frame clonotypes and omits some of them. The table lists around 100,000 clones, 80% to 90% of them singletons, with 2.1% in the top ten. The specimen was peripheral blood. Receptor source: a human donor in a cohort sampled during active COVID-19. CDR3s include the opening cysteine and the closing phenylalanine or tryptophan. D genes are given only for firm matches. Clone size is stated in some rows and not others, as once, few, many or a class when expanded.

cdr3_aa: CASSQMRNEAFF; cdr3_nt: TGTGCCAGCAGCCAAATGCGGAATGAAGCTTTCTTT; v_call: TRBV16; j_call: TRBJ1-1; clone_size: -; d_call: -
cdr3_aa: CASSQARGTQYF; cdr3_nt: TGTGCCAGCAGCCAAGCCCGGGGTACGCAGTATTTT; v_call: TRBV3-1/TRBV3-2; j_call: TRBJ2-3; clone_size: -; d_call: -
cdr3_aa: CASSWATLGGELFF; cdr3_nt: TGTGCCAGCTCCTGGGCTACCTTGGGCGGGGAGCTGTTTTTT; v_call: TRBV2; j_call: TRBJ2-2; clone_size: -; d_call: -
cdr3_aa: CASSQVGPSGRWLETQYF; cdr3_nt: TGTGCCAGCAGCCAAGTGGGGCCTAGCGGGAGGTGGTTAGAGACCCAGTACTTC; v_call: TRBV3-1/TRBV3-2; j_call: TRBJ2-5; clone_size: once; d_call: TRBD2
cdr3_aa: CASSLGTSGGSTDTQYF; cdr3_nt: TGTGCCAGCAGCTTGGGGACTAGCGGGGGCAGCACAGATACGCAGTATTTT; v_call: TRBV11-3; j_call: TRBJ2-3; clone_size: -; d_call: TRBD2
cdr3_aa: CSVEAQYTDTQYF; cdr3_nt: TGCAGCGTTGAGGCCCAATACACAGATACGCAGTATTTT; v_call: TRBV29-1; j_call: TRBJ2-3; clone_size: -; d_call: -
cdr3_aa: CASSTGYQETQYF; cdr3_nt: TGTGCCAGCAGTACAGGGTACCAAGAGACCCAGTACTTC; v_call: TRBV6-2/TRBV6-3; j_call: TRBJ2-5; clone_size: few; d_call: -
cdr3_aa: CASSLEGVKGYGYTF; cdr3_nt: TGTGCCAGCAGCTTGGAAGGGGTGAAGGGCTATGGCTACACCTTC; v_call: TRBV5-4; j_call: TRBJ1-2; clone_size: -; d_call: -
cdr3_aa: CASSSGLWESTDTQYF; cdr3_nt: TGCGCCAGCAGCTCGGGACTTTGGGAGAGCACAGATACGCAGTATTTT; v_call: TRBV5-1; j_call: TRBJ2-3; clone_size: -; d_call: -
cdr3_aa: CASSPPGQSYGYTF; cdr3_nt: TGTGCCAGCAGTCCTCCTGGACAGTCCTATGGCTACACCTTC; v_call: TRBV6-5; j_call: TRBJ1-2; clone_size: -; d_call: -